This T cell receptor beta chain is drawn from a study of PD-1 and CTLA-4 blockade in melanoma. The protocol was immunoSEQ multiplex PCR, while the TCRdb copy is restricted to in-frame clones and leaves out a portion. The sample yields tens of thousands of clones, around 88% seen once. The CDR3 covers 14 residues. V dropped 5 bases and J dropped 5 bases, with 15 bases sitting between them. The germline V gene has CDR1 SGHAT and CDR2 FQNNGV. The clonotype originates from a human donor with melanoma. The chain links TRBV11-2 to TRBJ2-5, with D perhaps given as TRBD1 or TRBD2 (5 bases each). The material sequenced was CD8+ T cells from peripheral blood, taken before anti-PD-1 treatment. CDR3 sequence reads: CASSGRDGQETQYF. CDR3 in DNA: TGTGCCAGCAGCGGCCGGGACGGGCAGGAGACCCAGTACTTC. Looking up the rest from reference TRBV11-2 and TRBJ2-5 gives the full variable domain: EAGVAQSPRYKIIEKRQSVAFWCNPISGHATLYWYQQILGQGPKLLIQFQNNGVVDDSQLPKDRFSAERLKGVDSTLKIQPAKLEDSAVYLCASSGRDGQETQYFGPGTRLLVL.